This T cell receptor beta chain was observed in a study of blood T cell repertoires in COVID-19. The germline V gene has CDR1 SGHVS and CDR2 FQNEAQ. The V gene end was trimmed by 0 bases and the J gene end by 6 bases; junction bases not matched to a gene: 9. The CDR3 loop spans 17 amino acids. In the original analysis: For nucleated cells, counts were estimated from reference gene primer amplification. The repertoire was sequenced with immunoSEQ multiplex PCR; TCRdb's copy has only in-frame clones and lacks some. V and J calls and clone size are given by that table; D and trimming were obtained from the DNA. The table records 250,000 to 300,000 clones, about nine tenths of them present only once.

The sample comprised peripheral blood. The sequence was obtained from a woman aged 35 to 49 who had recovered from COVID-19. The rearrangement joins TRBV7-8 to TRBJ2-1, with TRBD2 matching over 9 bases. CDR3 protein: CASSLAVLAGGVNEQFF. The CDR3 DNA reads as TGTGCCAGCAGCTTAGCCGTCCTGGCGGGAGGGGTCAATGAGCAGTTCTTC.